This record looks at one T cell receptor beta chain sequence and its context. Its antigen remains unknown. This entry comes from a study of cytomegalovirus exposure and HLA in healthy donors. Study conclusions and caveats: Most TCR sequences were rare, but some public TCRs occurred in many donors. First-cohort TCR clusters tended to co-occur in the roughly 130 validation repertoires, a later analysis found. In vitro confirmation showed a few CMV-associated chains to be CMV antigen specific.

Generated by immunoSEQ multiplex PCR, the TCRdb table keeps only in-frame clones and is missing some. This sample yields 30,000 to 40,000 clones, of which approximately 92% are seen a single time; about 3.5% belongs to the top ten. CDR1 is LNHDA and CDR2 is SQIVND in the germline V gene (reference sequence). The V gene lost 4 bases and the J gene lost 0 bases, with 9 bases spanning the gap. The CDR3 sequence is 14 residues long. The V gene is TRBV19, the J gene TRBJ1-1; perhaps TRBD1 as D (6 bases). The sequenced sample consisted of PBMCs. This receptor was obtained from a man aged 18-30 years in good health and CMV-seronegative. The CDR3 is CASSKDSLNTEAFF. CDR3 coding DNA: TGTGCCAGTAGTAAGGACAGCCTGAACACTGAAGCTTTCTTT.